This T cell receptor (beta chain) derives from a study of OX40 agonist ivuxolimab in advanced cancers. Findings of the study overall: Researchers report that CD8+ T cells had, on average, more expanded clones than CD4+.

Autoimmune disease history or systemic immunosuppression led to patients being barred. The protocol was immunoSEQ multiplex PCR, while the TCRdb copy is restricted to in-frame clones and leaves out a portion. The data hold around 79,000 clones, with 86% observed a single time. Regarding this clone: Its target is unknown.

Looked up from germline, CDR1 is SGHNT and CDR2 is YENEEA. V lost 5 bases to trimming and J lost 5 bases, with 16 bases between them. The CDR3 sequence is 14 residues long. The origin of this receptor is an adult with an advanced solid tumor such as melanoma, head and neck, liver or kidney cancer. This sequence joins TRBV11-3 and TRBJ2-7, with D possibly matching TRBD1 (5 bases). Sequencing was performed on CD4+ or CD8+ T cells sorted from blood, taken in a trial of the OX40 agonist ivuxolimab. The CDR3: CASSPAFRAHEQYF. CDR3 coding DNA: TGTGCCAGCAGCCCTGCCTTCAGGGCCCACGAGCAGTACTTC.